In its sample, the clone carrying this T cell receptor (beta chain) was seen a few times. Its antigen is unidentified. The CDR3 contains 13 residues. Germline V lookup: CDR1 SGHTA, CDR2 FQGNSA. The data derive from a study of radiation and T cells in renal cell carcinoma. Study-wide results and caveats: In blood, top tumor clones expanded by 2 weeks, shrinking by 4.

Method: immunoSEQ multiplex PCR; TCRdb's copy keeps in-frame clones and lacks some. The sample holds about 86,000 clones, about 85% seen once. Specified time point: blood 4 weeks post-SBRT, at nephrectomy. Stated treatment: 15 Gy SBRT to primary tumor, nephrectomy 4 weeks later. The patient's renal cell carcinoma had clear cell pathology. This clonotype originated in a man aged 45-65 years with renal cell carcinoma. The V call is TRBV7-2, the J call TRBJ2-1; D perhaps matches TRBD2 (5 bases). Specimen: blood, collected from a patient whose treatment included radiotherapy and nephrectomy. DNA of the CDR3: TGTGCTTCAGCGGATAGCTCCTACAATGAGCAGTTCTTC. This codes for CASADSSYNEQFF.